Below, one TCR beta chain is given with its context. The sample is drawn from a study of patients and donors after allogeneic stem cell transplantation. V dropped 4 bases and J dropped 0 bases, with 9 bases sitting between them. The CDR3 runs to 14 residues. Germline V gene lookup returns CDR1 LGHDT and CDR2 YNNKEL (reference sequence). MiXCR, run by TCRdb on the RT-PCR reads, gives a single entry per CDR3 protein. The table lists about 960,000 distinct CDR3 sequences, around 17% of them singletons. The clonotype comes from a human donor who was either an allogeneic HSCT recipient or a stem cell or donor lymphocyte infusion donor (not recorded which). It is not recorded whose cells these are; they may come from a transplant donor. The chain recombines TRBV3-1 with TRBJ1-1; D not certain. The source material was blood, either unsorted or a sorted T cell fraction (not recorded which). The CDR3 nucleotides read TGTGCCAGCAGCCCCCCGCACATGAACACTGAAGCTTTCTTT. Translation: CASSPPHMNTEAFF.